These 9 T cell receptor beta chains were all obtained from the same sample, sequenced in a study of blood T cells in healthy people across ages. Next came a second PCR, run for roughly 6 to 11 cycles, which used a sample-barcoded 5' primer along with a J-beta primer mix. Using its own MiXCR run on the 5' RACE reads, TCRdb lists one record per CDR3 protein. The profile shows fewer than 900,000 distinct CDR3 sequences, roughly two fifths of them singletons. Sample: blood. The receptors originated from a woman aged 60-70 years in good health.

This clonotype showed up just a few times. The CDR3 bases are TGTGCCAGCAGTTCTGGAAGCGGGAGTTCCTACAATGAGCAGTTCTTC. Translating it yields CASSSGSGSSYNEQFF. The rearrangement uses TRBV28 and TRBJ2-1; 8 bases are shared with TRBD2. Germline trimming cut 4 bases from V and 1 base from J; bases unmatched to any gene: 6. Germline assignment: CDR1 MDHEN and CDR2 SYDVKM. The CDR3 totals 16 residues.

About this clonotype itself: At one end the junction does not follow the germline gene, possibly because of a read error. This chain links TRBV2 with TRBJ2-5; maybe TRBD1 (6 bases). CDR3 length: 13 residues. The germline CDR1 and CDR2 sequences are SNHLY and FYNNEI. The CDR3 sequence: CAGSEAQGETQYF. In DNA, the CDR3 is TGTGCCGGCAGTGAAGCACAGGGTGAGACCCAGTACTTC.

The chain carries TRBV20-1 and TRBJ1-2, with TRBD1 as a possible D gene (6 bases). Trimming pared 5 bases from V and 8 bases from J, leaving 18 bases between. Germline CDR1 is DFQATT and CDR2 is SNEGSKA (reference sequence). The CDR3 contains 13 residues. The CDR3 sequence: CSAGRSGGQGYTF. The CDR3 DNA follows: TGCAGTGCTGGAAGATCGGGGGGGCAAGGCTACACCTTC.

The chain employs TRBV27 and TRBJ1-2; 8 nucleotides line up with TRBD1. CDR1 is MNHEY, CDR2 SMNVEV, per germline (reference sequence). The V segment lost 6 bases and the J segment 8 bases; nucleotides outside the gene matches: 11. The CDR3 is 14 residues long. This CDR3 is CASRPVGGTGGYTF. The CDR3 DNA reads TGTGCCAGCAGACCAGTGGGGGGGACAGGAGGCTACACCTTC.

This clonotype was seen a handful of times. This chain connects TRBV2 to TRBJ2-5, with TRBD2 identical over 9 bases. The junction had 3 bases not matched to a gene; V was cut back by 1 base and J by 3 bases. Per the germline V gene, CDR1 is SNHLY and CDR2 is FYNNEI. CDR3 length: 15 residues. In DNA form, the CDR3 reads TGTGCCAGCAGTGAAGGTTTAGCGGGAGAAGAGACCCAGTACTTC. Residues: CASSEGLAGEETQYF.

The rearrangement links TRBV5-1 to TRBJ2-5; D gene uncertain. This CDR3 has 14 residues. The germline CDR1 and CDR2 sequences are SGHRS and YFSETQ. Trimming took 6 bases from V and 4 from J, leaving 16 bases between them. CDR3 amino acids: CASTQTTGRETQYF. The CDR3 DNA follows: TGCGCCAGCACCCAGACCACCGGGCGAGAGACCCAGTACTTC. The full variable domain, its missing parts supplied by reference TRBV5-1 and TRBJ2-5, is KAGVTQTPRYLIKTRGQQVTLSCSPISGHRSVSWYQQTPGQGLQFLFEYFSETQRNKGNFPGRFSGRQFSNSRSEMNVSTLELGDSALYLCASTQTTGRETQYFGPGTRLLVL.

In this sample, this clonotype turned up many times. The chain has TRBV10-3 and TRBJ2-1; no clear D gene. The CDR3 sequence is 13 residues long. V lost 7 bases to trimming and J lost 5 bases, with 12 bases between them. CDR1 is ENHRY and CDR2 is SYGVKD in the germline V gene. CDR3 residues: CAIKSVLDNEQFF. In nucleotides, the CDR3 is TGTGCCATCAAAAGTGTTCTAGACAATGAGCAGTTCTTC.

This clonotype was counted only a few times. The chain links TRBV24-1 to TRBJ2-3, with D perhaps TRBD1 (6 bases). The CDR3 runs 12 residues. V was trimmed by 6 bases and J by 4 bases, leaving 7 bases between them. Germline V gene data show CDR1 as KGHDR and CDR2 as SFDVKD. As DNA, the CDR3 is TGTGCCACCAGTCAGGGGTCAGATACGCAGTATTTT. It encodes CATSQGSDTQYF.

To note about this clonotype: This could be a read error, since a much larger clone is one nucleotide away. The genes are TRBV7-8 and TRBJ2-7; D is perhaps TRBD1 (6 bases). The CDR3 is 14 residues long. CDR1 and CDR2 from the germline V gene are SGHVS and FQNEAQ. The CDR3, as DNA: TGTGCCGGCAGCCCGACAGGCGACTCCTACGAGCAGTACTTC. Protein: CAGSPTGDSYEQYF.